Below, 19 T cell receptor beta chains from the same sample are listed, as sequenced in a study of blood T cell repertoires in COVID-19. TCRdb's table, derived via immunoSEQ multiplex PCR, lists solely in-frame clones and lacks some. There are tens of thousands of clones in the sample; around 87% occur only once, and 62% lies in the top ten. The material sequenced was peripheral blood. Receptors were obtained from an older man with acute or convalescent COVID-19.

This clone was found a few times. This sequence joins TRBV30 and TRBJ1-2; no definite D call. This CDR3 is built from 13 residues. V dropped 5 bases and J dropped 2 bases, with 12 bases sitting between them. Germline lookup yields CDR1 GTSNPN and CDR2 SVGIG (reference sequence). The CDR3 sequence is CAWGRTPNYGYTF. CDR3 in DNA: TGTGCCTGGGGTCGAACACCGAACTATGGCTACACCTTC. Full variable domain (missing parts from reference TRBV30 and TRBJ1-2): SQTIHQWPATLVQPVGSPLSLECTVEGTSNPNLYWYRQAAGRGLQLLFYSVGIGQISSEVPQNLSASRPQDRQFILSSKKLLLSDSGFYLCAWGRTPNYGYTFGSGTRLTVV.

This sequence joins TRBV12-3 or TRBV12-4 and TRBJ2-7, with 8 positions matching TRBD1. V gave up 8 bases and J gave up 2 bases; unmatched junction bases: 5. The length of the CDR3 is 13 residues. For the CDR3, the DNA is TGTGCCAGCGGAGGACAGGGAACCTACGAGCAGTACTTC. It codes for CASGGQGTYEQYF.

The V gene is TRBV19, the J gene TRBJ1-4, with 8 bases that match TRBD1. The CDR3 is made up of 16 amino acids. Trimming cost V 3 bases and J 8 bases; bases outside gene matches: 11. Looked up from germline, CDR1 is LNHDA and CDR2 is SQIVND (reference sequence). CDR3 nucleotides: TGTGCCAGTAGTATTTCAGGGGGCCTCCCCTTGGAAAAACTGTTTTTT. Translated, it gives CASSISGGLPLEKLFF. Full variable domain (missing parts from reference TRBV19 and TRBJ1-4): DGGITQSPKYLFRKEGQNVTLSCEQNLNHDAMYWYRQDPGQGLRLIYYSQIVNDFQKGDIAEGYSVSREKKESFPLTVTSAQKNPTAFYLCASSISGGLPLEKLFFGSGTQLSVL.

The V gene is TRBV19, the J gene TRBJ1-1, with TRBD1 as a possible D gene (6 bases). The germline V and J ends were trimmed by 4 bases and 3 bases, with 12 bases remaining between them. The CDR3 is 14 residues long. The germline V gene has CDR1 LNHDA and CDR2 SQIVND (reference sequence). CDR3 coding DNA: TGTGCCAGTAGTAGTGGACAGTTACACACTGAAGCTTTCTTT. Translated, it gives CASSSGQLHTEAFF.

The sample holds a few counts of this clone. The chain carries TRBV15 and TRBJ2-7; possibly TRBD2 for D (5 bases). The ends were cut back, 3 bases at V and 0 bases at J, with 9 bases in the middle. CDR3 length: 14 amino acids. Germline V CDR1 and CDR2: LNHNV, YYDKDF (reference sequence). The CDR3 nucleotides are TGTGCCACCAGCAGTGCCCGGGACTCCTACGAGCAGTACTTC. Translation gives CATSSARDSYEQYF.

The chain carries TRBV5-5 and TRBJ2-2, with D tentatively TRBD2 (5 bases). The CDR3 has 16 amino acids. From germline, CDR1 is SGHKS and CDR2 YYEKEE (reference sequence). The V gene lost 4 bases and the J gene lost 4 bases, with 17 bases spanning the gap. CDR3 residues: CASSLPFIGGTGELFF. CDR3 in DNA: TGTGCCAGCAGCCTACCGTTCATTGGAGGCACCGGGGAGCTGTTTTTT.

CDR3 loop: CASSGQGKGEKLFF. CDR3 nucleotide sequence: TGTGCCAGCAGCGGACAGGGGAAAGGTGAAAAACTGTTTTTT. This rearrangement joins TRBV2 to TRBJ1-4; 9 bases are shared with TRBD1. V was clipped by 6 bases and J by 7 bases; unmatched bases: 6. Germline CDR1 reads SNHLY; CDR2 reads FYNNEI. CDR3 length: 14 amino acids.

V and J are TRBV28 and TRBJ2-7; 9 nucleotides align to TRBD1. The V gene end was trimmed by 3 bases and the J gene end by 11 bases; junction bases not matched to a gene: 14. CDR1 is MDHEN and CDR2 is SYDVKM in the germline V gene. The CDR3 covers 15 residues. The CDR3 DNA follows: TGTGCCAGCAGTTTTCTGTCGGGACAGGGCGTCAAGGAGTACTTC. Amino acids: CASSFLSGQGVKEYF. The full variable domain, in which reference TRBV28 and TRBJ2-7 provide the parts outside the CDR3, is DVKVTQSSRYLVKRTGEKVFLECVQDMDHENMFWYRQDPGLGLRLIYFSYDVKMKEKGDIPEGYSVSREKKERFSLILESASTNQTSMYLCASSFLSGQGVKEYFGPGTRLTVT.

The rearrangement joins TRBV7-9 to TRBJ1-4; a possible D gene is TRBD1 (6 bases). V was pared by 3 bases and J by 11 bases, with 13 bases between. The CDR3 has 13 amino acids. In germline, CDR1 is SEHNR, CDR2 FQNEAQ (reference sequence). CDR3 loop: CASSFQQGSKLFF. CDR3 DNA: TGTGCCAGCAGCTTCCAACAGGGATCTAAACTGTTTTTT.

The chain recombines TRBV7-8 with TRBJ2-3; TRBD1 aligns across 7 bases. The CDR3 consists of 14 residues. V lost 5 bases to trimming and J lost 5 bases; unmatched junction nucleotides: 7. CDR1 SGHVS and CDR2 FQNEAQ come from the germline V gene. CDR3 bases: TGTGCCAGCAGCCCCCGGACAGGCCTAGATACGCAGTATTTT. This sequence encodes CASSPRTGLDTQYF.

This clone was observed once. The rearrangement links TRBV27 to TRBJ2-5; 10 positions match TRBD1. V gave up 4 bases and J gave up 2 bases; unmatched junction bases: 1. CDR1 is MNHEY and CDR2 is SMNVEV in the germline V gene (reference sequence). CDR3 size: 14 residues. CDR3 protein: CASSWDRGQETQYF. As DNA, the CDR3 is TGTGCCAGCAGTTGGGACAGGGGACAAGAGACCCAGTACTTC.

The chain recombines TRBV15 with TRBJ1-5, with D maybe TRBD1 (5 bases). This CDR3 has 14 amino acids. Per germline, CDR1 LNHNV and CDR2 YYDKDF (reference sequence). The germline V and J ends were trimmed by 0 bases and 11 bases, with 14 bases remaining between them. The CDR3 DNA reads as TGTGCCACCAGCAGAGATCAGGCCGGGGGGGCCCAGCATTTT. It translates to CATSRDQAGGAQHF. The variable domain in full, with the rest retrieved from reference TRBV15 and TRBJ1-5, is DAMVIQNPRYQVTQFGKPVTLSCSQTLNHNVMYWYQQKSSQAPKLLFHYYDKDFNNEADTPDNFQSRRPNTSFCFLDIRSPGLGDTAMYLCATSRDQAGGAQHFGDGTRLSIL.

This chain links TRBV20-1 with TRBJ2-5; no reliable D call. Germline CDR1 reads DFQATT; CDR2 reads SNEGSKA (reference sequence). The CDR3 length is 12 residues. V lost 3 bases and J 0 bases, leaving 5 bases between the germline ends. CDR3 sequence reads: CSASRYQETQYF. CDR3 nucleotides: TGCAGTGCTAGTCGGTACCAAGAGACCCAGTACTTC.

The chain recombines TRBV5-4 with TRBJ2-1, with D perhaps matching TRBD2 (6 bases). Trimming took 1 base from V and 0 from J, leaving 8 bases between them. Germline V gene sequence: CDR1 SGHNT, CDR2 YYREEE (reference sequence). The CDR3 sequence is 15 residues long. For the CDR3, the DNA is TGTGCCAGCAGCTTGCGCGGGATCTCCTACAATGAGCAGTTCTTC. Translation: CASSLRGISYNEQFF. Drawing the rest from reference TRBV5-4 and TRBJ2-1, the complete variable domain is ETGVTQSPTHLIKTRGQQVTLRCSSQSGHNTVSWYQQALGQGPQFIFQYYREEENGRGNFPPRFSGLQFPNYSSELNVNALELDDSALYLCASSLRGISYNEQFFGPGTRLTVL.

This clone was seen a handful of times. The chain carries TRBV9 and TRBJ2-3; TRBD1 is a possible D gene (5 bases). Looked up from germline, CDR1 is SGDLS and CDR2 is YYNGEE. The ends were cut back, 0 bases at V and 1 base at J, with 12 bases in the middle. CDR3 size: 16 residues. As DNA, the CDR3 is TGTGCCAGCAGCGTAGTAGGGGAAGGGGGCACAGATACGCAGTATTTT. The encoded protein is CASSVVGEGGTDTQYF.

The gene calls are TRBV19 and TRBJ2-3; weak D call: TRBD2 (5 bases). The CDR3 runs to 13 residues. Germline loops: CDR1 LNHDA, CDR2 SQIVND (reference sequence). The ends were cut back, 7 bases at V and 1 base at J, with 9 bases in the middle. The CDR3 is CASKLDGTDTQYF. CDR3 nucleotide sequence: TGTGCCAGTAAACTAGATGGCACAGATACGCAGTATTTT. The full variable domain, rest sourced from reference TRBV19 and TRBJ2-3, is DGGITQSPKYLFRKEGQNVTLSCEQNLNHDAMYWYRQDPGQGLRLIYYSQIVNDFQKGDIAEGYSVSREKKESFPLTVTSAQKNPTAFYLCASKLDGTDTQYFGPGTRLTVL.

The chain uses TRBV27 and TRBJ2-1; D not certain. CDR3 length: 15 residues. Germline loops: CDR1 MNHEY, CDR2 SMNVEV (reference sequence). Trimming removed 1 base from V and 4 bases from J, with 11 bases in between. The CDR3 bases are TGTGCCAGCAGTTTATTAGGAAACAGATACAATGAGCAGTTCTTC. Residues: CASSLLGNRYNEQFF.

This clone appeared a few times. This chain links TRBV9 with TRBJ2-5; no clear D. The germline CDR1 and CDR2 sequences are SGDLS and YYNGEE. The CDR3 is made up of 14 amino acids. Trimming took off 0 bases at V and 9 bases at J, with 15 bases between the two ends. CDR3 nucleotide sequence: TGTGCCAGCAGCGTAGGGGCAGGTGAATGGGCCCAGTACTTC. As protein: CASSVGAGEWAQYF.

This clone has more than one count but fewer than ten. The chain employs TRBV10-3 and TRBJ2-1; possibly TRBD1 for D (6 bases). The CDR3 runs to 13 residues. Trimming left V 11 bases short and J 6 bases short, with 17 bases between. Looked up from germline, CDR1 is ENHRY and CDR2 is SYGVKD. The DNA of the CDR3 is TGTGCCTTGAGGACAGTGGGGAGCAATGAGCAGTTCTTC. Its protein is CALRTVGSNEQFF.